Below, one T cell receptor beta chain is given with its context. The source of the sample is a study of cytomegalovirus exposure and HLA in healthy donors. PCR primers comprised 60 Vbeta and 13 Jbeta primers. Measured with immunoSEQ multiplex PCR; TCRdb has only the in-frame clones, and not every one. The sample has 100,000 to 120,000 clones, roughly 70% seen once. The CDR3 is 16 residues long. The sequence came from a woman between 35 and 50 years old in good health and CMV-seropositive. The rearrangement uses TRBV21-1 and TRBJ1-5; TRBD1 reflects the table's D call only, with no check against the DNA. TRBV21-1 is an annotated pseudogene. Material for sequencing was PBMCs. Written as DNA, the CDR3 is TGTGCCAGCAGCTACCCACAGGGCCTAATAAATCAGCCCCAGCATTTT. Amino acid sequence: CASSYPQGLINQPQHF.